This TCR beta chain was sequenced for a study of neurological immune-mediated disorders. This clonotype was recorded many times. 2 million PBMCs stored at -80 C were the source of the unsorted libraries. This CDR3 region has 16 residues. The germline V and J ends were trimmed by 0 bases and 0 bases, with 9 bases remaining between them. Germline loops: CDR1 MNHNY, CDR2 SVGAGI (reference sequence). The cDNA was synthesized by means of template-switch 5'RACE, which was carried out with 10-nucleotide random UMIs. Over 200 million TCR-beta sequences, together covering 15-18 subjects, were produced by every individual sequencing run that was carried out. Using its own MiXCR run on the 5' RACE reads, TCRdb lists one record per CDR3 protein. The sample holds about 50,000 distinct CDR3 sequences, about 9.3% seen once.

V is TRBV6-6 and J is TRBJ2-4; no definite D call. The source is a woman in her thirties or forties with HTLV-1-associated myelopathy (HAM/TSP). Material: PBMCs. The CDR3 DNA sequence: TGTGCCAGCAGTTACTCGTACAGACTAGCCAAAAACATTCAGTACTTC. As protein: CASSYSYRLAKNIQYF.